This TCR beta chain was documented in a study of CXCR3-negative and CXCR3-positive naive CD8 T cells. Regarding the study as a whole: Higher TRB CDR3 hydrophobicity marked CXCR3-positive naive cells relative to CXCR3-negative naive cells. Similarly elevated diversity marked both naive subsets, with memory CD8+ cells showing far lower diversity.

This CDR3 is built from 13 residues. The germline CDR1 and CDR2 sequences are SQVTM and ANQGSEA. The study made its TRB cDNA libraries by 5' RACE, adding UMI labels. TCRdb re-called the 5' RACE reads; every CDR3 protein appears as one record, without DNA. The sample yields tens of thousands of distinct CDR3 sequences, of which the top ten take up 0.82%. About this clonotype: Its antigen is not identified.

The receptor was isolated from a human donor in good health. Some clones in this sample may be carry-over from other donors' samples. The chain couples TRBV29-1 to TRBJ2-2. The sequencing input was naive CXCR3+ CD8+ T cells from blood. Subset defined: CD45RO-CCR7+CD27+CD95- naive CD8+ T cells expressing CXCR3 (TNR3+). This CDR3 is CSVEQTNTGELFF.